Presented here are 7 T cell receptor beta chains from one specimen sequenced in a study of blood T cell repertoires in COVID-19 (dated by TCRdb to between 2020 and 2021). Libraries came from the immunoSEQ multiplex PCR assay. This is the immuneACCESS table as TCRdb keeps it, with only in-frame sequences that have V and J called. A part of the clones is gone; compared with another copy, unresolved V genes explain less than half, and the rest is unexplained. For this sample there are about 90,000 clones; 80% to 90% appear just once. The ten largest clones capture 13% of the sample. Sequencing input: peripheral blood. All receptors come from a human donor in a cohort sampled during active COVID-19.

The chain has TRBV19 and TRBJ1-3, with D possibly matching TRBD1 (6 bases). This CDR3 comprises 18 residues. Germline loops: CDR1 LNHDA, CDR2 SQIVND (reference sequence). Trimming stripped 3 bases from V and 3 bases from J, with 21 bases between. The CDR3 nucleotides are TGTGCCAGTAGTATCAGACAGGACTTTCTTTTCTATGGAAACACCATATATTTT. Its protein product is CASSIRQDFLFYGNTIYF.

This clone came up once. This chain connects TRBV6-5 to TRBJ2-5; 11 bases fit TRBD2. The CDR3 is made up of 14 amino acids. Germline V gives CDR1 MNHEY, CDR2 SVGAGI. With V trimmed by 2 bases and J by 4 bases, 0 bases remained unmatched. DNA for the CDR3: TGTGCCAGCAGTTACCTAGCGGGGGGAGAGACCCAGTACTTC. It codes for CASSYLAGGETQYF.

The genes are TRBV5-1 and TRBJ1-1, with D hard to call. Trimming left V 0 bases short and J 6 bases short, with 9 bases between. This CDR3 is built from 13 residues. Germline-derived CDR1 and CDR2 are SGHRS and YFSETQ. DNA of the CDR3: TGCGCCAGCAGCTTGGCGGGGTCCCCTGAAGCTTTCTTT. Its translation: CASSLAGSPEAFF. The whole variable domain, remainder taken from reference TRBV5-1 and TRBJ1-1, is KAGVTQTPRYLIKTRGQQVTLSCSPISGHRSVSWYQQTPGQGLQFLFEYFSETQRNKGNFPGRFSGRQFSNSRSEMNVSTLELGDSALYLCASSLAGSPEAFFGQGTRLTVV.

The V call is TRBV3-1 (or the pseudogene TRBV3-2), the J call TRBJ1-1, with a possible D match to TRBD1 (6 bases). Per germline, CDR1 LGHDT and CDR2 YNNKEL (reference sequence). The CDR3 has 14 amino acids. The V gene lost 4 bases and the J gene lost 5 bases, with 14 bases spanning the gap. The CDR3 loop reads CASSLQGVGTEAFF. In DNA form, the CDR3 reads TGTGCCAGCAGCCTACAGGGTGTCGGGACTGAAGCTTTCTTT.

The chain carries TRBV7-9 and TRBJ2-1; D possibly corresponds to TRBD1 (6 bases). V was trimmed by 5 bases and J by 1 base, leaving 6 bases between them. This CDR3 contains 13 residues. Germline V gives CDR1 SEHNR, CDR2 FQNEAQ (reference sequence). CDR3 nucleotide sequence: TGTGCCAGCAGCGGACAGTCCTACAATGAGCAGTTCTTC. Encoded protein: CASSGQSYNEQFF.

This clone appeared once. This chain uses TRBV7-9 with TRBJ2-1; 8 nucleotides agree with TRBD1. CDR3 length: 16 residues. V shed 3 bases, J shed 4 bases, and the junction held 8 bases outside the gene matches. The germline CDR1 and CDR2 sequences are SEHNR and FQNEAQ (reference sequence). CDR3 bases: TGTGCCAGCAGCTTGGCGCAGGGGGCGAAGTACAATGAGCAGTTCTTC. Amino acid sequence: CASSLAQGAKYNEQFF.

V and J are TRBV29-1 and TRBJ1-1, with TRBD1 matching 7 bases. Germline V gene sequence: CDR1 SQVTM, CDR2 ANQGSEA. The trim removed 1 base at V and 3 bases at J, leaving 2 bases unmatched. The CDR3 runs 13 residues. The CDR3, as DNA: TGCAGCGTTGAAGCAGGGGGTTACACTGAAGCTTTCTTT. It is translated as CSVEAGGYTEAFF.